The 22 T cell receptor beta chains below all came from one sample that was sequenced in a study of cytomegalovirus exposure and HLA in healthy donors. The primer mix had 60 Vbeta and 13 Jbeta primers. Profiled with immunoSEQ multiplex PCR; TCRdb holds only in-frame clones, not every one. Of approximately 150,000 clones in the sample, 73% were seen once. The specimen was PBMCs. All receptors derive from a woman under 30 in good health and CMV-seronegative.

The rearrangement links TRBV5-1 to TRBJ2-1; possibly TRBD2 for D (6 bases). Trimming pared 2 bases from V and 4 bases from J, leaving 13 bases between. Germline V lookup: CDR1 SGHRS, CDR2 YFSETQ. The CDR3 length is 15 residues. CDR3 nucleotide sequence: TGCGCCAGCAGCTTCTTCGGGGGAAATTACAATGAGCAGTTCTTC. It codes for CASSFFGGNYNEQFF.

The chain carries TRBV27 and TRBJ2-3, with D maybe TRBD2 (6 bases). Per the germline V gene, CDR1 is MNHEY and CDR2 is SMNVEV (reference sequence). The germline V and J ends were trimmed by 7 bases and 4 bases, with 18 bases remaining between them. This CDR3 has 15 residues. Written as DNA, the CDR3 is TGTGCCAGCACCTATATGGGGCGGGGCCCAGATACGCAGTATTTT. Amino acid sequence: CASTYMGRGPDTQYF.

V usage is TRBV9 and J usage is TRBJ1-2; no clear D gene. The CDR3 runs 13 residues. V dropped 4 bases and J dropped 4 bases, with 11 bases sitting between them. CDR1 and CDR2 (germline): SGDLS, YYNGEE. In DNA form, the CDR3 reads TGTGCCAGCAGCCGGCTTAGAGGCTATGGCTACACCTTC. Its protein product is CASSRLRGYGYTF. The complete variable domain, with remaining parts taken from reference TRBV9 and TRBJ1-2, reads DSGVTQTPKHLITATGQRVTLRCSPRSGDLSVYWYQQSLDQGLQFLIQYYNGEERAKGNILERFSAQQFPDLHSELNLSSLELGDSALYFCASSRLRGYGYTFGSGTRLTVV.

The chain combines TRBV5-1 with TRBJ2-5; TRBD1 might be the D (6 bases). V gave up 4 bases and J gave up 5 bases, with 18 bases separating them. Germline V gene sequence: CDR1 SGHRS, CDR2 YFSETQ. The CDR3 length is 15 residues. CDR3 amino acids: CASSVDSPFQETQYF. The CDR3 bases are TGCGCCAGCAGCGTGGACAGTCCTTTTCAGGAGACCCAGTACTTC.

The sample holds a few counts of this clone. V and J are TRBV18 and TRBJ1-2; the match to TRBD1 covers 7 bases. In germline, CDR1 is KGHSH, CDR2 LQKENI. CDR3 length equals 16 residues. V gave up 5 bases and J gave up 4 bases; unmatched junction bases: 13. This CDR3 reads CASSSTGTEVGYGYTF. The CDR3 DNA is TGTGCCAGCTCATCGACGGGGACAGAAGTCGGCTATGGCTACACCTTC.

The rearrangement uses TRBV7-2 and TRBJ1-6; D may be TRBD1 (6 bases). The length of the CDR3 is 13 residues. The V gene's germline CDR1 is SGHTA and CDR2 FQGNSA. Deletions cut 5 bases from V and 11 bases from J, with 13 bases between. Here the CDR3 reads CASSSPGGPPLHF. CDR3 coding DNA: TGTGCCAGCAGCAGCCCCGGGGGGCCACCCCTCCACTTT.

The genes are TRBV19 and TRBJ1-1; TRBD1 agrees at 7 bases. The CDR3 covers 17 residues. Germline CDR1 is LNHDA and CDR2 is SQIVND (reference sequence). The trim removed 6 bases at V and 0 bases at J, leaving 13 bases unmatched. The CDR3 sequence: CASRAVGGQKMNTEAFF. The DNA for the CDR3 is TGTGCCAGTAGGGCGGTTGGGGGACAGAAAATGAACACTGAAGCTTTCTTT.

The rearrangement links TRBV7-9 to TRBJ2-1, with D possibly TRBD2 on 6 matching bases. The CDR3 loop spans 15 amino acids. The germline V gene encodes CDR1 SEHNR and CDR2 FQNEAQ (reference sequence). The V end was cut by 5 bases, the J end by 4 bases, with 15 bases between. CDR3 residues: CASSNRGRGYNEQFF. The CDR3 nucleotides read TGTGCCAGCAGCAACCGGGGGAGAGGGTACAATGAGCAGTTCTTC. The whole variable domain, filled in from reference TRBV7-9 and TRBJ2-1, reads DTGVSQNPRHKITKRGQNVTFRCDPISEHNRLYWYRQTLGQGPEFLTYFQNEAQLEKSRLLSDRFSAERPKGSFSTLEIQRTEQGDSAMYLCASSNRGRGYNEQFFGPGTRLTVL.

The chain links TRBV5-6 to TRBJ2-1, with 10 nucleotides matching TRBD2. Trimming at V came to 4 bases and at J to 9 bases, leaving 16 bases not matched to a gene. This CDR3 has 17 residues. The V gene's germline CDR1 is SGHDT and CDR2 YYEEEE. This CDR3 is CASSPRLSGGKLREQFF. In DNA, the CDR3 is TGTGCCAGCAGCCCGAGGCTTAGCGGGGGGAAACTGCGTGAGCAGTTCTTC.

The V call is TRBV19, the J call TRBJ1-1, with 8 nucleotides matching TRBD1. This CDR3 has 17 residues. Germline V gene sequence: CDR1 LNHDA, CDR2 SQIVND (reference sequence). V lost 6 bases to trimming and J lost 2 bases; unmatched junction nucleotides: 14. The CDR3 protein is CASSHAQGAIYNTEAFF. Here the CDR3 DNA reads TGTGCCAGTAGCCATGCGCAGGGGGCGATTTATAACACTGAAGCTTTCTTT.

The rearrangement links TRBV4-1 to TRBJ2-1, with 10 bases that match TRBD1. V dropped 0 bases and J dropped 7; count of bases not matched to a gene: 9. Germline assignment: CDR1 MGHRA and CDR2 YSYEKL. This CDR3 is built from 17 residues. CDR3 in amino acids: CASSQDVGGQGRNEQFF. The CDR3 region has the DNA TGCGCCAGCAGCCAAGATGTAGGGGGACAGGGGAGGAATGAGCAGTTCTTC.

This rearrangement joins TRBV10-3 to TRBJ2-7; TRBD1 is a possible D gene (5 bases). The CDR3 runs 14 residues. Germline V gene sequence: CDR1 ENHRY, CDR2 SYGVKD. V lost 6 bases to trimming and J lost 6 bases, with 18 bases between them. In DNA form, the CDR3 reads TGTGCCATCAGGGACAATGTTAGGGATGGCGAGCAGTACTTC. It translates to CAIRDNVRDGEQYF.

The chain uses TRBV10-2 and TRBJ2-3, with D maybe TRBD1 (6 bases). The V end lost 5 bases, the J end lost 10 bases, and 13 bases lay between the germline ends. The CDR3 spans 12 residues. Germline values: CDR1 WSHSY, CDR2 SAAADI. The CDR3 loop is CASSYTQGPQYF. As DNA, the CDR3 is TGCGCCAGCAGTTACACTCAGGGGCCGCAGTATTTT.

The chain links TRBV4-3 to TRBJ2-2, with TRBD2 matching over 10 bases. This CDR3 has 17 amino acids. Per germline, CDR1 LGHNA and CDR2 YSLEER. The trim removed 0 bases at V and 7 bases at J, leaving 8 bases unmatched. The CDR3 DNA is TGCGCCAGCAGCCAAGATTCTAGCGGGGGCCGGGGCGGGGAGCTGTTTTTT. Encoded protein: CASSQDSSGGRGGELFF.

V usage is TRBV7-2 and J usage is TRBJ2-1; D unresolved. The CDR3 has 13 residues. The germline V and J ends were trimmed by 3 bases and 5 bases, with 8 bases remaining between them. CDR1 and CDR2 (germline): SGHTA, FQGNSA. CDR3 loop: CASSFTRDNEQFF. The DNA of the CDR3 is TGTGCCAGCAGCTTCACCCGGGACAATGAGCAGTTCTTC.

The gene calls are TRBV18 and TRBJ1-4; a weak D match, TRBD1 (5 bases). The ends were cut back, 5 bases at V and 3 bases at J, with 10 bases in the middle. The CDR3 runs 14 residues. The V gene's germline CDR1 is KGHSH and CDR2 LQKENI. The CDR3 here is CASSSGVANEKLFF. As DNA, the CDR3 is TGTGCCAGCTCATCGGGGGTAGCTAATGAAAAACTGTTTTTT.

This clone was seen more than once but under ten times. This chain joins TRBV5-1 and TRBJ1-2; TRBD1 might be the D (6 bases). From germline, CDR1 is SGHRS and CDR2 YFSETQ. CDR3 length: 14 residues. Trimming removed 6 bases at V and 4 bases at J, with 16 bases between. DNA of the CDR3: TGCGCCAGCAACATCAGGGGCCCGCCCTATGGCTACACCTTC. Protein sequence: CASNIRGPPYGYTF.

CDR3 residues: CSVGEGGGEKLFF. CDR3 sequence (DNA): TGCAGCGTTGGGGAGGGCGGAGGTGAAAAACTGTTTTTT. The chain has TRBV29-1 and TRBJ1-4, with D uncertain. The germline gives CDR1 SQVTM, CDR2 ANQGSEA. This CDR3 contains 13 residues. Trimming pared 4 bases from V and 7 bases from J, leaving 13 bases between.

This chain connects TRBV11-2 to TRBJ1-5; D possibly corresponds to TRBD1 (6 bases). V was shortened by 2 bases and J by 6 bases, with 11 bases between the two germline ends. In germline, CDR1 is SGHAT, CDR2 FQNNGV. The CDR3 totals 14 residues. DNA of the CDR3: TGTGCCAGCAGCTTAATCCCGACAGGTCAGCCCCAGCATTTT. As protein: CASSLIPTGQPQHF.

The chain couples TRBV6-1 to TRBJ2-6; D might be TRBD1 (5 bases). Trimming removed 7 bases from V and 0 bases from J, with 10 bases in between. This CDR3 is built from 15 residues. Germline V gene lookup returns CDR1 MNHNS and CDR2 SASEGT. The CDR3 bases are TGTGCCAGCACCCAAAGGGGCTCTGGGGCCAACGTCCTGACTTTC. Amino acids: CASTQRGSGANVLTF.

The rearrangement links TRBV23-1 to TRBJ2-7, with unresolved D. TRBV23-1 is an ORF, and what it does is uncertain. The CDR3 length is 10 residues. The chain's CDR3 is CASSQPDIDV. The CDR3 DNA follows: TGCGCCAGCAGTCAACCTGACATAGACGTC.

The chain recombines TRBV7-9 with TRBJ1-5; 12 bases agree with TRBD1. The germline V gene encodes CDR1 SEHNR and CDR2 FQNEAQ (reference sequence). V lost 5 bases and J lost 5; bases outside the gene matches: 10. This CDR3 has 17 amino acids. Written as DNA, the CDR3 is TGTGCCAGCAGCGGTGTATCTGGGACAGGGGGCTATCAGCCCCAGCATTTT. It yields the protein CASSGVSGTGGYQPQHF. The full variable domain, in which reference TRBV7-9 and TRBJ1-5 provide the parts outside the CDR3, is DTGVSQNPRHKITKRGQNVTFRCDPISEHNRLYWYRQTLGQGPEFLTYFQNEAQLEKSRLLSDRFSAERPKGSFSTLEIQRTEQGDSAMYLCASSGVSGTGGYQPQHFGDGTRLSIL.